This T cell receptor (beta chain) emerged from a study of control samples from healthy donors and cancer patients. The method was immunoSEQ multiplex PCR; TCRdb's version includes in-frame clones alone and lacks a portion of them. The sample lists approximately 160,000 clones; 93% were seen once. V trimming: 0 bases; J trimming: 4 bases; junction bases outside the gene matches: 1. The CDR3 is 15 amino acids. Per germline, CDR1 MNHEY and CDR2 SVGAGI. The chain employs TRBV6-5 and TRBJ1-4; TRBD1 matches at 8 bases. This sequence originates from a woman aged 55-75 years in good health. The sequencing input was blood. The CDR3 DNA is TGTGCCAGCAGTTACTCCGGACAGGGTAATGAAAAACTGTTTTTT. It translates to CASSYSGQGNEKLFF.